The 13 T cell receptor beta chains in this list originate from one sample, sequenced in a study of regulatory T cells in long-lasting Graves disease. The time point here: newly diagnosed GD, antithyroid drugs for less than 3 months. The TCR library was made from RNA extracted from PBMCs. Relying on iRepertoire HTBI primers and Arm-PCR of CDR3 regions, the team built TCR beta libraries. TCRdb passed the multiplex PCR reads through MiXCR, listing each CDR3 protein once. The sample carries approximately 300,000 distinct CDR3 sequences, roughly 18% recorded once. Source: peripheral blood mononuclear cells (PBMCs), taken at new diagnosis, from a patient treated with antithyroid drugs. These receptors all come from a female donor with Graves disease.

This clonotype was counted many times. J is TRBJ1-2 and V is TRBV30; D unresolved. This CDR3 contains 11 residues. CDR1 and CDR2 (germline): GTSNPN, SVGIG (reference sequence). Deletions cut 4 bases from V and 7 bases from J, with 10 bases between. The CDR3 sequence is CAWKLGGGYTF. CDR3 DNA sequence: TGTGCCTGGAAGTTGGGCGGTGGCTACACCTTC.

This clonotype was seen many times. The chain has TRBV9 and TRBJ2-1, with 8 bases fitting TRBD2. Trimming removed 0 bases from V and 7 bases from J; junction bases left unmatched: 3. The CDR3 loop spans 14 amino acids. Germline CDR1 SGDLS, CDR2 YYNGEE. The CDR3 protein is CASSVGGGRNEQFF. In nucleotides, the CDR3 is TGTGCCAGCAGCGTAGGCGGGGGGAGGAATGAGCAGTTCTTC.

In this sample, this clonotype turned up many times. The V and J genes are TRBV12-3 or TRBV12-4 and TRBJ2-2, with 11 nucleotides matching TRBD2. The CDR3 extends over 16 amino acids. V lost 3 bases and J lost 4; bases outside the gene matches: 4. The CDR3 protein is CASSLRLAGGTGELFF. The CDR3 bases are TGTGCCAGCAGTTTGCGGCTAGCGGGAGGCACCGGGGAGCTGTTTTTT.

In this sample, this clonotype turned up many times. V is TRBV19 and J is TRBJ2-3; 13 nucleotides match TRBD2. V was pared by 0 bases and J by 10 bases, with 4 bases of the junction left unmatched. The CDR3 is made up of 15 amino acids. The V gene's germline CDR1 is LNHDA and CDR2 SQIVND (reference sequence). DNA for the CDR3: TGTGCCAGTAGTATAGATCGACTAGCGGGAGGATCGCAGTATTTT. Translation gives CASSIDRLAGGSQYF.

A note on this clonotype: A far larger clone is only one base removed, so a read error is likely. The chain links TRBV11-1 to TRBJ2-5; possibly TRBD2 for D (7 bases). The CDR3 is made up of 20 amino acids. V lost 1 base and J lost 11, with 35 bases in between. Germline CDR1 is SGHAT and CDR2 is FQDESV (reference sequence). The CDR3 region is CASSLGSWLGGGRAYNEQYF. CDR3 DNA: TGTGCCAGCAGCTTAGGGTCTTGGTTAGGGGGAGGGAGGGCTTACAATGAGCAGTACTTC.

This clonotype was picked up many times. This chain uses TRBV28 with TRBJ2-7; TRBD1 matches 8 bases. Germline trimming cut 10 bases from V and 6 bases from J; bases unmatched to any gene: 5. CDR3 length equals 11 residues. Germline CDR1 is MDHEN and CDR2 is SYDVKM. The DNA of the CDR3 is TGTGCCACCAGGGGGCAGCCCGAGCAGTACTTC. Translated, it gives CATRGQPEQYF.

This clonotype appeared many times. V gene TRBV27 combines with J gene TRBJ2-7; 7 positions agree with TRBD2. Germline assignment: CDR1 MNHEY and CDR2 SMNVEV (reference sequence). This CDR3 region has 13 residues. V lost 6 bases to trimming and J lost 4 bases; unmatched junction nucleotides: 6. CDR3 in DNA: TGTGCCAGCAGACGACTAGCATCTTACGAGCAGTACTTC. This sequence encodes CASRRLASYEQYF.

Ten or more counts support this clonotype. The rearrangement uses TRBV28 and TRBJ1-2; D is unresolved. This CDR3 has 14 amino acids. Germline lookup yields CDR1 MDHEN and CDR2 SYDVKM. V lost 3 bases and J lost 0, with 8 bases in between. CDR3: CASSLGMANYGYTF. The DNA of the CDR3 is TGTGCCAGCAGTTTGGGTATGGCTAACTATGGCTACACCTTC.

V gene TRBV4-1 combines with J gene TRBJ2-5, with 13 bases matching TRBD2. The length of the CDR3 is 18 residues. From germline, CDR1 is MGHRA and CDR2 YSYEKL. V lost 1 base and J lost 5; bases outside the gene matches: 10. CDR3 amino acids: CASSQVGGLAGRRETQYF. The DNA for the CDR3 is TGCGCCAGCAGCCAAGTCGGGGGACTAGCGGGACGGAGGGAGACCCAGTACTTC.

With respect to this clonotype: This may arise from a read error, as a much more abundant clone is one base away. V usage is TRBV5-1 and J usage is TRBJ2-5; D is perhaps TRBD2 (6 bases). This CDR3 spans 15 amino acids. Germline-derived CDR1 and CDR2 are SGHRS and YFSETQ. Trimming pared 4 bases from V and 4 bases from J, leaving 17 bases between. CDR3 protein: CASSVAERTLETQYF. CDR3 nucleotide sequence: TGCGCCAGCAGCGTAGCGGAGCGGACGCTAGAGACCCAGTACTTC.

This clonotype was detected many times. The chain links TRBV7-2 to TRBJ1-6; perhaps TRBD1 as D (5 bases). The V gene lost 5 bases and the J gene lost 7 bases, with 21 bases spanning the gap. CDR1 and CDR2 from the germline V gene are SGHTA and FQGNSA. The CDR3 covers 17 residues. In DNA form, the CDR3 reads TGTGCCAGCAGCCCTACCCCTGCGGGGTGGGGGAATTCACCCCTCCACTTT. Its translation: CASSPTPAGWGNSPLHF.

This clonotype was seen repeatedly, ten times or more. V usage is TRBV10-1 and J usage is TRBJ2-3; TRBD2 is a possible D gene (5 bases). The V gene lost 5 bases and the J gene lost 5 bases, with 14 bases spanning the gap. Germline assignment: CDR1 WNHNN and CDR2 SYGVQD (reference sequence). The CDR3 runs 14 residues. CDR3 loop: CASSHGLVEDTQYF. CDR3 sequence (DNA): TGCGCCAGCAGTCATGGACTGGTTGAAGATACGCAGTATTTT.

This clonotype appeared many times. The V and J genes are TRBV3-1 and TRBJ2-2, with a possible D match to TRBD1 (6 bases). The CDR3 sequence is 14 residues long. From germline, CDR1 is LGHDT and CDR2 YNNKEL (reference sequence). With 4 bases removed from V and 4 bases from J, the gap between germline ends came to 10 bases. CDR3 in DNA: TGTGCCAGCAGCCTCAGGGGTACCACCGGGGAGCTGTTTTTT. Protein sequence: CASSLRGTTGELFF. Looking up the rest from reference TRBV3-1 and TRBJ2-2 gives the full variable domain: DTAVSQTPKYLVTQMGNDKSIKCEQNLGHDTMYWYKQDSKKFLKIMFSYNNKELIINETVPNRFSPKSPDKAHLNLHINSLELGDSAVYFCASSLRGTTGELFFGEGSRLTVL.